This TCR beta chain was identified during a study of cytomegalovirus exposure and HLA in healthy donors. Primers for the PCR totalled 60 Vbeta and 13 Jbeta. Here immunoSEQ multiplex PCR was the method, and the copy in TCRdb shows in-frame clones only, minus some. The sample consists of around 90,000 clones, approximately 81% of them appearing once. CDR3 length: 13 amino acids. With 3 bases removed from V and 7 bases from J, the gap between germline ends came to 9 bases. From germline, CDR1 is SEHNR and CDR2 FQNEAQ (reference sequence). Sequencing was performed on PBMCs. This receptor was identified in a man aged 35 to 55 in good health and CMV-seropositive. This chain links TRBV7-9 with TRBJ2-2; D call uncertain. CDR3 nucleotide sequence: TGTGCCAGCAGCTTTTTGAGTCGCGGGGAGCTGTTTTTT. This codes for CASSFLSRGELFF. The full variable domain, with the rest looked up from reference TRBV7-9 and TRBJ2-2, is DTGVSQNPRHKITKRGQNVTFRCDPISEHNRLYWYRQTLGQGPEFLTYFQNEAQLEKSRLLSDRFSAERPKGSFSTLEIQRTEQGDSAMYLCASSFLSRGELFFGEGSRLTVL.